Sequencing of this TCR beta chain was carried out in a study of response to subunit inactivated influenza vaccine. Overall study results and limits: The authors put forward the suggestion that each seasonal influenza vaccination may bring in only a limited number of new T cells.

TCRdb re-called the RT-PCR reads through MiXCR, storing one row per CDR3 protein. Here the sample spans 170,000 or so distinct CDR3 sequences, around 10% being singletons. In its sample, this clonotype was seen a few times. Antigen: not known. Trimming removed 6 bases from V and 0 bases from J, with 11 bases in between. The germline CDR1 and CDR2 sequences are MDHEN and SYDVKM. This CDR3 region has 14 residues. This clonotype was obtained from a man aged 50 to 69 who received an inactivated influenza vaccine. The sequencing used CD8+ T cells sorted from PBMCs, collected around 25 months after vaccination. The chain combines TRBV28 with TRBJ2-5; TRBD1 is a possible D gene (5 bases). Written as DNA, the CDR3 is TGTGCCAGCAGGACAGAAATAAACCAAGAGACCCAGTACTTC. Protein: CASRTEINQETQYF. Full variable domain (remainder filled in from reference TRBV28 and TRBJ2-5): DVKVTQSSRYLVKRTGEKVFLECVQDMDHENMFWYRQDPGLGLRLIYFSYDVKMKEKGDIPEGYSVSREKKERFSLILESASTNQTSMYLCASRTEINQETQYFGPGTRLLVL.